The present T cell receptor (beta chain) was sequenced within a study of T cells after yellow fever vaccination. Findings of the study overall: Although the secondary response was weaker, it peaked faster, at day 5 versus 15. One caveat is that FACS-sorted repertoires could contain abundant clonotypes contaminating from the bulk population. Reappearance after the booster was seen for most primary-vaccination clones, at 95% to 96% CD4 and about 90% CD8.

Germline values: CDR1 SEHNR, CDR2 FQNEAQ (reference sequence). This CDR3 region has 13 residues. A 5'RACE template-switching step, the method used to make TCR cDNA, added a universal primer site and UMIs. TCRdb re-analysed the 5' RACE reads in MiXCR, keeping a single row per CDR3 protein. The sample records hundreds of thousands of distinct CDR3 sequences, approximately 13% being singletons. On this clonotype: Its antigen is as yet unknown. At one end the junction does not follow the germline gene, possibly because of a read error.

The source was PBMCs, collected on the day of the yellow fever booster vaccination. This receptor was identified in a man aged 25-45 years who received the YFV17D yellow fever vaccine. The chain recombines TRBV7-9 with TRBJ2-7; D unclear. The CDR3 DNA is TGTGCCAGCAGCTTAATGCAGTCCTCCGAGCAGTACTTC. Translated, it gives CASSLMQSSEQYF. Combining the CDR3 with reference TRBV7-9 and TRBJ2-7 gives the whole variable domain DTGVSQNPRHKITKRGQNVTFRCDPISEHNRLYWYRQTLGQGPEFLTYFQNEAQLEKSRLLSDRFSAERPKGSFSTLEIQRTEQGDSAMYLCASSLMQSSEQYFGPGTRLTVT.